The 4 T cell receptor beta chains presented below share a single source sample, sequenced in a study of blood T cell repertoires in COVID-19. Assay: immunoSEQ multiplex PCR; the TCRdb copy retains only in-frame clones and omits some. Of 95,000 to 150,000 clones in the sample, 60% to 80% were seen once. The material sequenced was peripheral blood. The origin of the receptors is a man between 60 and 75 years old with acute or convalescent COVID-19.

This clone occurred once. This sequence joins TRBV30 and TRBJ1-3; D remains unclear. The CDR3 spans 15 residues. With 2 bases removed from V and 0 bases from J, the gap between germline ends came to 11 bases. Germline CDR1 reads GTSNPN; CDR2 reads SVGIG (reference sequence). CDR3 sequence: CAWSLGLTSGNTIYF. CDR3 sequence (DNA): TGTGCCTGGAGTCTCGGTCTAACCTCTGGAAACACCATATATTTT.

The genes are TRBV2 and TRBJ1-4; D perhaps matches TRBD1 (6 bases). The CDR3 is 14 residues long. Germline V gene data show CDR1 as SNHLY and CDR2 as FYNNEI. V was pared by 3 bases and J by 8 bases, with 13 bases between. This chain's CDR3 is CASSENREGEKLFF. The CDR3 DNA sequence: TGTGCCAGCAGTGAGAACAGGGAGGGGGAAAAACTGTTTTTT.

V is TRBV24-1 and J is TRBJ2-5; 7 bases map to TRBD1. This CDR3 is built from 15 residues. V was pared by 3 bases and J by 4 bases, with 7 bases of the junction left unmatched. Germline V CDR1 and CDR2: KGHDR, SFDVKD. CDR3 DNA: TGTGCCACCAGTGATATTGGACAGGCCGGAGAGACCCAGTACTTC. Its translation is CATSDIGQAGETQYF.

This clone was observed a handful of times. The rearrangement uses TRBV19 and TRBJ1-5, with TRBD1 identical over 8 bases. This CDR3 has 16 amino acids. Germline V lookup: CDR1 LNHDA, CDR2 SQIVND (reference sequence). J lost 0 bases, V lost 9 bases, and 10 bases had no gene match. Written as DNA, the CDR3 is TGTGCCAGCAATAACCGGGGGACAGGTAGCAATCAGCCCCAGCATTTT. Residues: CASNNRGTGSNQPQHF.